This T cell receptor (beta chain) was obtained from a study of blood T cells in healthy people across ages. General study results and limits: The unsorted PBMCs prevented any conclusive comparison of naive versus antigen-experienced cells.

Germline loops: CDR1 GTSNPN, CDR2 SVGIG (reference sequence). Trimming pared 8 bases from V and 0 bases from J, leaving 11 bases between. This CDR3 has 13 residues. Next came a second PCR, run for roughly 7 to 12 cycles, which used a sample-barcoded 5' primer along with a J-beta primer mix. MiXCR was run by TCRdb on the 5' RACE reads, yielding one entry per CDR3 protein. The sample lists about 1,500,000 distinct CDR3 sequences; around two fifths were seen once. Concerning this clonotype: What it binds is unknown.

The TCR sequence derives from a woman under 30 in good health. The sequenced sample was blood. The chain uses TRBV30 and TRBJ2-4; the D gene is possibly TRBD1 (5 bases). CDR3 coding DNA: TGTGCCGGTGGACACCTAGCCAAAAACATTCAGTACTTC. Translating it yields CAGGHLAKNIQYF.